This T cell receptor (beta chain) comes out of a study of HIV-infected patients and healthy controls. Broader study findings: Healthy controls carried many MAIT alpha-chain CDR3s, while HIV+ repertoires had few. When repertoires were size-matched, rare events in HIV-infected data became overweighted.

Sample share makes this clonotype medium-sized. Its antigen is unidentified. No cell fractionation was done, so the repertoire covers all unsorted peripheral blood T cells. The RNA source was a 2.5 ml peripheral blood draw. The germline CDR1 and CDR2 sequences are MNHEY and SMNVEV (reference sequence). The CDR3 runs 12 residues. Losses at the gene ends were 6 bases for V and 5 bases for J; bases not matched to a gene: 4. 500 ng RNA was reverse transcribed with alpha and beta constant-region primers. Separate chain-specific third strand synthesis with multiplexing indices produced the alpha and beta libraries. TCRdb analysed the 5' RACE reads with MiXCR anew, one entry per CDR3 protein. Altogether about 13,000 distinct CDR3 sequences are present, roughly a tenth being singletons, with the ten largest covering about 6.9%.

The genes are TRBV27 and TRBJ2-7; 7 bases map to TRBD1. The sequence was obtained from an adult in good health. The sequencing input was blood. In nucleotides, the CDR3 is TGTGCCAGCAGAGGACAGGTTGACGAGCAGTACTTC. This sequence encodes CASRGQVDEQYF.